The 27 T cell receptor beta chains below were found in one sample sequenced in a study of T cell responses to AZD1222 COVID-19 vaccine (dated by TCRdb to 2020 to 2022). Library generation was performed with the immunoSEQ multiplex PCR assay. TCRdb limited this immuneACCESS table to in-frame rearrangements with V and J called. A share of clones is missing; checked studies link under half to unresolved V genes, and the rest is unexplained. In all, the sample holds 150,000 to 200,000 clones, and 85% to 90% of those were seen once. Less than 3% of the sample comes from the top ten. The time point label of this sample denotes: baseline before first vaccination. The treatment or condition label of this sample denotes: meningococcal conjugate vaccine given as trial control. This specimen consisted of peripheral blood, obtained on day 0 of MenACWY control vaccination. The source is an adult in good health.

CDR3 sequence: CASSPGQTNYGYTF. Here the CDR3 DNA reads TGCGCCAGCAGCCCCGGGCAAACTAACTATGGCTACACCTTC. The rearrangement links TRBV5-1 to TRBJ1-2; D is unclear. Germline CDR1 and CDR2: SGHRS and YFSETQ. This CDR3 spans 14 amino acids. Between the trimmed V and J ends, which lost 4 bases and 0 bases, there was a span of 10 bases.

The chain links TRBV30 to TRBJ2-1; D assignment may be TRBD1 or TRBD2 (5 bases each). The germline V gene has CDR1 GTSNPN and CDR2 SVGIG (reference sequence). This CDR3 contains 11 residues. The V gene lost 0 bases and the J gene lost 9 bases, with 6 bases spanning the gap. CDR3 in amino acids: CAWSVGGEQFF. The DNA for the CDR3 is TGTGCCTGGAGTGTTGGGGGTGAGCAGTTCTTC.

The J gene is TRBJ1-1, the V gene TRBV11-2; the D gene is possibly TRBD1 (6 bases). CDR3 length: 12 amino acids. V was trimmed by 4 bases and J by 11 bases, leaving 14 bases between them. The germline V gene has CDR1 SGHAT and CDR2 FQNNGV. The CDR3 reads CASSSLEGGAFF. The DNA for the CDR3 is TGTGCCAGCAGCTCCTTGGAGGGGGGGGCTTTCTTT.

The chain employs TRBV10-3 and TRBJ2-3; D unresolved. The CDR3 loop spans 15 amino acids. Looked up from germline, CDR1 is ENHRY and CDR2 is SYGVKD. V was clipped by 0 bases and J by 3 bases, with 10 bases between them. In DNA form, the CDR3 reads TGTGCCATCAGTGAGTCGGAAAGATTTACAGATACGCAGTATTTT. Protein: CAISESERFTDTQYF.

The genes are TRBV5-1 and TRBJ1-6, with a weak D call TRBD1 (6 bases). Deletions cut 1 base from V and 10 bases from J, with 15 bases between. The CDR3 runs to 15 residues. The V gene's germline CDR1 is SGHRS and CDR2 YFSETQ. CDR3 bases: TGCGCCAGCAGCTTGTGGCAGGGGCTCCAATCACCCCTCCACTTT. Translated: CASSLWQGLQSPLHF.

The chain is built from TRBV6-1 and TRBJ2-7; 10 positions agree with TRBD1. CDR1 is MNHNS, CDR2 SASEGT, per germline. The ends lost 0 bases at V and 7 bases at J; junction bases unmatched: 6. There are 15 residues in the CDR3. The CDR3: CASSEAGTGAREQYF. Here the CDR3 DNA reads TGTGCCAGCAGTGAAGCAGGGACAGGGGCGCGGGAGCAGTACTTC.

J is TRBJ1-1 and V is TRBV11-1; tentative D call: TRBD1 (5 bases). The CDR3 has 14 amino acids. V lost 4 bases and J 4 bases, leaving 13 bases between the germline ends. CDR1 SGHAT and CDR2 FQDESV come from the germline V gene (reference sequence). The CDR3 sequence: CASSSRELSTEAFF. In nucleotides, the CDR3 is TGTGCCAGCAGCTCCAGGGAGCTTAGCACTGAAGCTTTCTTT.

V usage is TRBV19 and J usage is TRBJ2-6, with unresolved D. Deletions cut 5 bases from V and 3 bases from J, with 11 bases between. In germline, CDR1 is LNHDA, CDR2 SQIVND (reference sequence). The CDR3 sequence is 15 residues long. CDR3 bases: TGTGCCAGTAGTGTGGAGCTCGTTGGGGCCAACGTCCTGACTTTC. It specifies CASSVELVGANVLTF.

The CDR3 nucleotides are TGCGCCAGCGCTATTCCTAGCGGGAGGGCCGGGGAGCTGTTTTTT. Translating gives CASAIPSGRAGELFF. The chain is built from TRBV5-1 and TRBJ2-2, with 12 positions matching TRBD2. The CDR3 runs 15 residues. Germline V gives CDR1 SGHRS, CDR2 YFSETQ. The junction had 7 bases not matched to a gene; V was cut back by 7 bases and J by 6 bases.

V and J are TRBV5-1 and TRBJ2-1; 10 bases are a match to TRBD1. The V gene end was trimmed by 3 bases and the J gene end by 5 bases; junction bases not matched to a gene: 2. The germline V gene has CDR1 SGHRS and CDR2 YFSETQ. The CDR3 has 14 amino acids. CDR3 DNA: TGCGCCAGCAGCTCGGGACAGGGGAACAATGAGCAGTTCTTC. This encodes CASSSGQGNNEQFF.

V usage is TRBV5-1 and J usage is TRBJ1-4, with D possibly TRBD1 on 6 matching bases. The V gene's germline CDR1 is SGHRS and CDR2 YFSETQ. The CDR3 is 15 residues long. Between the trimmed V and J ends, which lost 4 bases and 6 bases, there was a span of 16 bases. The CDR3, as DNA: TGCGCCAGCAGCCAAAGAGGACAGTCTGATGAAAAACTGTTTTTT. Encoded protein: CASSQRGQSDEKLFF.

This chain connects TRBV30 to TRBJ1-1; D remains unclear. Germline CDR1 is GTSNPN and CDR2 is SVGIG (reference sequence). The V gene lost 3 bases and the J gene lost 1 base, with 6 bases spanning the gap. The CDR3 length is 12 residues. CDR3: CAWRTENTEAFF. CDR3 sequence (DNA): TGTGCCTGGAGAACAGAGAACACTGAAGCTTTCTTT.

The chain links TRBV7-9 to TRBJ2-7; D perhaps matches TRBD2 (5 bases). Trimming shortened V by 5 bases and J by 7 bases, and 24 bases separated the two germline ends. This CDR3 is built from 16 residues. Germline CDR1 is SEHNR and CDR2 is FQNEAQ (reference sequence). The CDR3 region is CASSIGYGRELGEQYF. The CDR3 DNA reads as TGTGCCAGCAGCATAGGTTATGGTAGGGAGTTAGGGGAGCAGTACTTC.

The rearrangement joins TRBV28 to TRBJ1-2, with D uncertain. The CDR3 consists of 13 residues. CDR1 and CDR2 from the germline V gene are MDHEN and SYDVKM. The V end lost 1 base, the J end lost 4 bases, and 7 bases lay between the germline ends. DNA of the CDR3: TGTGCCAGCAGTTTATTGGACGGCTATGGCTACACCTTC. It translates to CASSLLDGYGYTF.

This clone was observed a handful of times. This rearrangement joins TRBV5-6 to TRBJ1-1; unclear D gene. The CDR3 consists of 13 residues. With 5 bases removed from V and 3 bases from J, the gap between germline ends came to 11 bases. Looked up from germline, CDR1 is SGHDT and CDR2 is YYEEEE. This chain's CDR3 is CASSYALDTEAFF. In DNA, the CDR3 is TGTGCCAGCAGTTACGCCCTGGACACTGAAGCTTTCTTT.

The chain is built from TRBV2 and TRBJ1-2; possibly TRBD1 for D (6 bases). The V and J ends lost 3 bases and 4 bases respectively, with 15 bases between them. CDR1 and CDR2 from the germline V gene are SNHLY and FYNNEI. The CDR3 is 15 residues long. This CDR3 is CASSDRGAQGYGYTF. The CDR3 region has the DNA TGTGCCAGCAGTGACCGCGGGGCACAGGGCTATGGCTACACCTTC.

The sample holds a few counts of this clone. V is TRBV2 and J is TRBJ2-7; perhaps D is TRBD1 or TRBD2 (6 bases each). The germline V gene has CDR1 SNHLY and CDR2 FYNNEI. CDR3 length equals 15 residues. Trimming left V 6 bases short and J 0 bases short, with 15 bases between. CDR3 DNA: TGTGCCAGCAGACAAAAGGGGGGCAACTCCTACGAGCAGTACTTC. Translating gives CASRQKGGNSYEQYF.

This rearrangement joins TRBV28 to TRBJ1-5; D is uncertain. V was cut by 6 bases and J by 2 bases, with 14 bases left in between. This CDR3 has 15 amino acids. CDR1 and CDR2 from the germline V gene are MDHEN and SYDVKM. CDR3 nucleotides: TGTGCCAGCAGGCCACCATCAGTCGGCAATCAGCCCCAGCATTTT. Residues: CASRPPSVGNQPQHF.

The chain carries TRBV9 and TRBJ2-3, with D perhaps being TRBD1 or TRBD2 (5 bases each). The germline V and J ends were trimmed by 0 bases and 10 bases, with 15 bases remaining between them. Per germline, CDR1 SGDLS and CDR2 YYNGEE. This CDR3 contains 14 residues. The CDR3 region is CASSVVGDHVAQYF. The CDR3 nucleotides are TGTGCCAGCAGCGTAGTGGGGGATCACGTTGCGCAGTATTTT.

The V gene is TRBV7-2, the J gene TRBJ2-2; 12 bases agree with TRBD2. The germline V gene has CDR1 SGHTA and CDR2 FQGNSA. This CDR3 is 19 amino acids long. Trimming cost V 2 bases and J 7 bases; bases outside gene matches: 14. This CDR3 reads CASSLKGTSGSYAGGELFF. As DNA, the CDR3 is TGTGCCAGCAGCTTAAAGGGGACTAGCGGGTCATATGCTGGCGGGGAGCTGTTTTTT.

This chain links TRBV19 with TRBJ1-1; TRBD1 might be the D (5 bases). CDR1 is LNHDA, CDR2 SQIVND, per germline (reference sequence). V was shortened by 1 base and J by 5 bases, with 8 bases between the two germline ends. The length of the CDR3 is 13 residues. CDR3 region: CASSIGRGTEAFF. In DNA form, the CDR3 reads TGTGCCAGTAGTATAGGAAGGGGTACTGAAGCTTTCTTT.

V is TRBV6-5 and J is TRBJ2-2, with unresolved D. In germline, CDR1 is MNHEY, CDR2 SVGAGI. V was shortened by 8 bases and J by 7 bases, with 14 bases between the two germline ends. CDR3 length equals 13 residues. The CDR3 nucleotides read TGTGCCAGCCGACCAAAAACACACGGGGAGCTGTTTTTT. The encoded protein is CASRPKTHGELFF.

The chain joins TRBV3-1 (or the pseudogene TRBV3-2) to TRBJ1-5, with D perhaps TRBD1 (6 bases). Germline V lookup: CDR1 LGHDT, CDR2 YNNKEL (reference sequence). The CDR3 consists of 15 residues. The germline V and J ends were trimmed by 0 bases and 3 bases, with 9 bases remaining between them. The DNA of the CDR3 is TGTGCCAGCAGCCAAGAAACAGGGCCCAATCAGCCCCAGCATTTT. It specifies CASSQETGPNQPQHF.

As for this clone: At the DNA level, this CDR3 is encoded by other sequences in the same sample as well. The V call is TRBV6-5, the J call TRBJ2-1, with 8 bases lining up with TRBD2. V lost 6 bases, J lost 8 bases, and 12 bases stayed unmatched. From germline, CDR1 is MNHEY and CDR2 SVGAGI. There are 15 residues in the CDR3. CDR3 sequence (DNA): TGTGCCAGCAGGGTACTCGCGGGAGGTTCTGATGAGCAGTTCTTC. It translates to CASRVLAGGSDEQFF.

The V and J genes are TRBV15 and TRBJ1-2; possible D gene TRBD1, 6 bases. Germline assignment: CDR1 LNHNV and CDR2 YYDKDF (reference sequence). This CDR3 is built from 14 residues. With 0 bases removed from V and 11 bases from J, the gap between germline ends came to 16 bases. The CDR3, as DNA: TGTGCCACCAGCAGAGATCGGCCGGCAGGGGAGTACACCTTC. Its translation is CATSRDRPAGEYTF.

V is TRBV5-4 and J is TRBJ2-7; either TRBD1 or TRBD2 may supply D (5 bases each). Trimming removed 1 base at V and 3 bases at J, with 14 bases between. This CDR3 has 15 amino acids. CDR1 SGHNT and CDR2 YYREEE come from the germline V gene (reference sequence). CDR3 nucleotide sequence: TGTGCCAGCAGCTTGACCGGGGCTGGACGCTACGAGCAGTACTTC. This codes for CASSLTGAGRYEQYF.

This chain uses TRBV19 with TRBJ2-3; no definite D call. Germline loops: CDR1 LNHDA, CDR2 SQIVND (reference sequence). V gave up 3 bases and J gave up 2 bases, with 9 bases separating them. The CDR3 has 14 residues. The CDR3 is CASSMGGFTDTQYF. The CDR3 nucleotides are TGTGCCAGTAGTATGGGTGGATTCACAGATACGCAGTATTTT.